This T cell receptor (beta chain) was sequenced in a study of CD8+CD57+ T cells in acquired aplastic anemia. Overall study results and limits: It was found that some 30 CD8+ CDR3 sequences were shared between patients and controls.

Regarding this clonotype: Its antigen is currently unknown.

Profiles of TCR beta VDJ and CDR3 were generated from a genomic DNA template. TCRdb reprocessed the reads via MiXCR and lists one record per CDR3 protein. Of 200,000 to 300,000 distinct CDR3 sequences listed, around 82% were seen once; the top ten hold roughly two fifths. Patients chosen for sequencing had CD8+CD57+ cells that had expanded, as shown by flow cytometry. No therapy was given to patients before blood sampling. Germline V gives CDR1 KGHDR, CDR2 SFDVKD. The CDR3 has 15 amino acids. With 9 bases removed from V and 4 bases from J, the gap between germline ends came to 18 bases. Sequenced: sorted CD4+, CD8+, or CD8+CD57+ T cells (not recorded which) from PBMCs. The J gene is TRBJ2-1, the V gene TRBV24-1; possibly TRBD1 for D (8 bases). The source of this sequence is a human donor with aplastic anemia. The CDR3 loop is CATGTGGRSYNEQFF. Written as DNA, the CDR3 is TGTGCCACCGGGACAGGCGGGAGATCGTACAATGAGCAGTTCTTC.